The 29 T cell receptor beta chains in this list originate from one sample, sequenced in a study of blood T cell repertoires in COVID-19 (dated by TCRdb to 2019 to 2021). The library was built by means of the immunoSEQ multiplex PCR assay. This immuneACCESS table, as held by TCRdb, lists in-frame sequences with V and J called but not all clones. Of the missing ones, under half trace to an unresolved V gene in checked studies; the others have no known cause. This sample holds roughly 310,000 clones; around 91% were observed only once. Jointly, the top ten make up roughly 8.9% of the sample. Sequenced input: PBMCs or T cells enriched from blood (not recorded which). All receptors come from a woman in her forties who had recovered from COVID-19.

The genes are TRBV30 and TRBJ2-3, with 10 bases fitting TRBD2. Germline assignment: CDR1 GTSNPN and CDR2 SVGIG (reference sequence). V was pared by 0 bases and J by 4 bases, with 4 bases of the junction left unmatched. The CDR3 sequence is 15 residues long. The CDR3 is CAWSVRSGRADTQYF. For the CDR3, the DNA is TGTGCCTGGAGTGTGAGGAGCGGGAGGGCAGATACGCAGTATTTT.

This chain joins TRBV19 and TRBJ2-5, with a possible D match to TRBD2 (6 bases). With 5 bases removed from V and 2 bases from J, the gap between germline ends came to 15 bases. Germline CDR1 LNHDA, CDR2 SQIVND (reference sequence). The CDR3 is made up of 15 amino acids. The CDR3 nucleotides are TGTGCCAGTAGTCCCAGGAGGGGCGGGCAAGAGACCCAGTACTTC. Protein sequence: CASSPRRGGQETQYF.

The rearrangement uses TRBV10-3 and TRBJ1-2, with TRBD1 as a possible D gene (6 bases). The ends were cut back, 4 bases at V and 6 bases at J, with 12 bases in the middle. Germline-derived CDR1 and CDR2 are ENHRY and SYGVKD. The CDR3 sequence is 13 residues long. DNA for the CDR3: TGTGCCATCAGTGGACAGGTGGGGAATGGCTACACCTTC. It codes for CAISGQVGNGYTF.

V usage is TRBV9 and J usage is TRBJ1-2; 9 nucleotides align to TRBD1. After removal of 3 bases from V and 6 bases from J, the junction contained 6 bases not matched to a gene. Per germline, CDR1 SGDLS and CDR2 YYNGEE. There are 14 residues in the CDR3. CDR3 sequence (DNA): TGTGCCAGCAGCGCAGGACAGGGGTTTGATGGCTACACCTTC. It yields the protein CASSAGQGFDGYTF.

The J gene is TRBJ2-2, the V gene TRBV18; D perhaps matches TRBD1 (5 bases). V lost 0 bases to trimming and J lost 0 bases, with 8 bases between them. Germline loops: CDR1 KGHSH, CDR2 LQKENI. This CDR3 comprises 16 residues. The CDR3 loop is CASSPPFRANTGELFF. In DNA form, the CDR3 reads TGTGCCAGCTCACCACCCTTCAGGGCGAACACCGGGGAGCTGTTTTTT.

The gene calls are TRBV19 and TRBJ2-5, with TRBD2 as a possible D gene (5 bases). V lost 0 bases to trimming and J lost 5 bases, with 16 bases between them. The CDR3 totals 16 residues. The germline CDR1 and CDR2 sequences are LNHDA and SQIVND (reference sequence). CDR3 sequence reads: CASSIERLGPGETQYF. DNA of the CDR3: TGTGCCAGTAGTATAGAAAGGCTAGGGCCGGGGGAGACCCAGTACTTC.

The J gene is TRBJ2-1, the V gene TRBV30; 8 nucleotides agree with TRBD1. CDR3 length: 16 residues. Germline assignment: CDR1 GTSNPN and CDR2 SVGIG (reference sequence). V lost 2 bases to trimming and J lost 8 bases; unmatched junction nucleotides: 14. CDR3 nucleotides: TGTGCCTGGAGTCCCGCTATCGGACAGGGTACCGATGAGCAGTTCTTC. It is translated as CAWSPAIGQGTDEQFF.

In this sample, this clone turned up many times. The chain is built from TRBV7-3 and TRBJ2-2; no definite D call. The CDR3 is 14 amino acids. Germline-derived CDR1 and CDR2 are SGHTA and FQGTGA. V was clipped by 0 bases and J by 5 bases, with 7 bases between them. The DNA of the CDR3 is TGTGCCAGCAGCTTAACGACTCGAACCGGGGAGCTGTTTTTT. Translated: CASSLTTRTGELFF. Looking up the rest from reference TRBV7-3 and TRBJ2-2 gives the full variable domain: GAGVSQTPSNKVTEKGKYVELRCDPISGHTALYWYRQSLGQGPEFLIYFQGTGAADDSGLPNDRFFAVRPEGSVSTLKIQRTERGDSAVYLCASSLTTRTGELFFGEGSRLTVL.

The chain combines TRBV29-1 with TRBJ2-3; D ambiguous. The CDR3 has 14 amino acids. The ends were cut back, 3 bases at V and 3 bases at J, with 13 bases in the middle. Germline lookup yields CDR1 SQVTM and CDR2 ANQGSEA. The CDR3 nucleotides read TGCAGCGTTGATAACCCCCCCGGGACAGATACGCAGTATTTT. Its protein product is CSVDNPPGTDTQYF.

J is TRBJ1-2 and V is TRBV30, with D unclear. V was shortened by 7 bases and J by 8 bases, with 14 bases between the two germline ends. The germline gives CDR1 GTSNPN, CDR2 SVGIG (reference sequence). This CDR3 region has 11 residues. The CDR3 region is CASTPGYGYTF. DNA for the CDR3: TGTGCCTCTACCCCGGGGTACGGCTACACCTTC.

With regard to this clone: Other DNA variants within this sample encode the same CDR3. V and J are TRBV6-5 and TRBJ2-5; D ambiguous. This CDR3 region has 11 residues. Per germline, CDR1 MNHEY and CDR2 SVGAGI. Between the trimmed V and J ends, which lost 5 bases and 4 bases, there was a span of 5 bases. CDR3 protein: CASSTRETQYF. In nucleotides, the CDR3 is TGTGCCAGCAGTACACGAGAGACCCAGTACTTC.

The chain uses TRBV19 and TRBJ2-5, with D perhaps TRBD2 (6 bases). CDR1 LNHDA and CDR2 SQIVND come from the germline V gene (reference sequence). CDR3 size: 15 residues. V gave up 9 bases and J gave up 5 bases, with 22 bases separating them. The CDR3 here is CASQYRRAVIETQYF. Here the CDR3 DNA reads TGTGCCAGCCAGTATAGGAGGGCGGTTATCGAGACCCAGTACTTC.

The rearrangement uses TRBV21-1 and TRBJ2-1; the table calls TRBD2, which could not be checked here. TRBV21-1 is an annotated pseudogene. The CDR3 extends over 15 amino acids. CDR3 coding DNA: TGTGCCAGCAGCAAATCGGGGGAGGGGTGGGATGAGCAGTTCTTC. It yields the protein CASSKSGEGWDEQFF.

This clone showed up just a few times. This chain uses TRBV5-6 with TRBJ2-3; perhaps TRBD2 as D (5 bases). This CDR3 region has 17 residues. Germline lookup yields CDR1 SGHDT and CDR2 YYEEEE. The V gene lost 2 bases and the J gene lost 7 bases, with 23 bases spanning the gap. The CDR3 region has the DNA TGTGCCAGCAGCTTTTCTCCCCGCGGGCTGGCCCCATATACGCAGTATTTT. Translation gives CASSFSPRGLAPYTQYF.

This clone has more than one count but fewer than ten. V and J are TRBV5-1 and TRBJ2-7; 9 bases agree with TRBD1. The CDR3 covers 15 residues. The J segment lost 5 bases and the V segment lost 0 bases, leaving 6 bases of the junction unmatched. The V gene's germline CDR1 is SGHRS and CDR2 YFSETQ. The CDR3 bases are TGCGCCAGCAGCTTGGCGGGACAGGGTGTCCACGAGCAGTACTTC. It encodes CASSLAGQGVHEQYF.

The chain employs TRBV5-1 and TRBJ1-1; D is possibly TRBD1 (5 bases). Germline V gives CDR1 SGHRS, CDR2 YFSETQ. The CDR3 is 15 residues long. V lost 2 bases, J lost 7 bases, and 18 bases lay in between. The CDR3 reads CASSFWQGSANEAFF. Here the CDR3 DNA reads TGCGCCAGCAGCTTCTGGCAGGGTTCGGCCAATGAAGCTTTCTTT.

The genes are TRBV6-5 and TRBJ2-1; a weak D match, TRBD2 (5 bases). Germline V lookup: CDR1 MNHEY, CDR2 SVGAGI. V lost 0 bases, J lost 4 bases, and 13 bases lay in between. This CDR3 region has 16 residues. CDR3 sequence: CASSYSEDSGYNEQFF. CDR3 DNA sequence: TGTGCCAGCAGTTACTCCGAGGACTCTGGATACAATGAGCAGTTCTTC.

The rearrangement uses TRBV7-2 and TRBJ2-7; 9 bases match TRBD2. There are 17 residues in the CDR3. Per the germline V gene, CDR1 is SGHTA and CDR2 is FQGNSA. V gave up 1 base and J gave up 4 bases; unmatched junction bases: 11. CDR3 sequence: CASSLGVSGGGVYEQYF. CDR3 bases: TGTGCCAGCAGCTTAGGCGTCTCTGGCGGGGGGGTGTACGAGCAGTACTTC.

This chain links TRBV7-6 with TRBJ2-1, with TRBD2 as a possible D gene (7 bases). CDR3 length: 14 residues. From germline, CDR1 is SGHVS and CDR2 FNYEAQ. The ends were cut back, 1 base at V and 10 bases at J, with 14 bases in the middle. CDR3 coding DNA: TGTGCCAGCAGCTTAGTAGGGGGACTAAGGGAGCAGTTCTTC. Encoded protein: CASSLVGGLREQFF.

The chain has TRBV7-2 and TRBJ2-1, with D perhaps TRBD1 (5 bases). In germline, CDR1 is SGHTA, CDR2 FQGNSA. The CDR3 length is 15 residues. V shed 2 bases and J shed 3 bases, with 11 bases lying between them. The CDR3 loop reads CASSLRQGYYNEQFF. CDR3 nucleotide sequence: TGTGCCAGCAGCTTAAGGCAGGGATACTACAATGAGCAGTTCTTC.

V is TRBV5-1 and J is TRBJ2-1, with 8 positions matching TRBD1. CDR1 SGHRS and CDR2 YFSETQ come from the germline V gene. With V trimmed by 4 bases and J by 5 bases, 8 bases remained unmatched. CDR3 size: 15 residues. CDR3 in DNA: TGCGCCAGCAGCAGGCAGGGGGCGTTGGACAATGAGCAGTTCTTC. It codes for CASSRQGALDNEQFF.

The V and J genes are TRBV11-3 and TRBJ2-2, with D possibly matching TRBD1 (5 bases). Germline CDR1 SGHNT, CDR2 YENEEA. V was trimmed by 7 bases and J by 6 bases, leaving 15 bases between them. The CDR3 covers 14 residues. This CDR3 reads CASMLQGVSGELFF. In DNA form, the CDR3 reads TGTGCCAGCATGCTCCAGGGCGTCTCCGGGGAGCTGTTTTTT.

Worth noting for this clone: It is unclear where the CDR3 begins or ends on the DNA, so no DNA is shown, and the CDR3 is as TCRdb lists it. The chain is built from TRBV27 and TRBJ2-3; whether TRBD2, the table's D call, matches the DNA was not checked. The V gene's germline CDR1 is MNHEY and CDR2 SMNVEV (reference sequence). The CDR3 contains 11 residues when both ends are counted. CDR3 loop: CARYRCDTQYF.

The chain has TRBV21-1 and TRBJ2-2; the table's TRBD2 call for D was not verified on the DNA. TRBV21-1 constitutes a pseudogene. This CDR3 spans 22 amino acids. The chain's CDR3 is CASSKEAEGGAAGYEGTGELFF. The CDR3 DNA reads TGTGCCAGCAGCAAAGAAGCTGAAGGCGGTGCAGCCGGGTACGAAGGCACCGGGGAGCTGTTTTTT.

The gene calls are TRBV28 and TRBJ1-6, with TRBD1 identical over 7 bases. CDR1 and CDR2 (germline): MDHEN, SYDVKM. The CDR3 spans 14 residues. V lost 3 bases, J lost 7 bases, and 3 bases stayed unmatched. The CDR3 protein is CASSFTGANSPLHF. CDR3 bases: TGTGCCAGCAGTTTCACAGGGGCGAATTCACCCCTCCACTTT.

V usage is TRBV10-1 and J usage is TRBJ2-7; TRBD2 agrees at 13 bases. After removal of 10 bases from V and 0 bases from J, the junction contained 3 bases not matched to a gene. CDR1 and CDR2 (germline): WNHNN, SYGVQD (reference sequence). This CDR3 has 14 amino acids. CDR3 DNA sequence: TGCGCCACGCGGACTAGCGGGAGCTCCTACGAGCAGTACTTC. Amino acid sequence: CATRTSGSSYEQYF.

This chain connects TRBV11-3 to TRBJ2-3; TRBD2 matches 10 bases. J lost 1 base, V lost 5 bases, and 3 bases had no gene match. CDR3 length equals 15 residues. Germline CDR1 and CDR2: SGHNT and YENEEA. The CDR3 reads CASSKGTSGTDTQYF. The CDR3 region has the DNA TGTGCCAGCAGCAAAGGGACTAGCGGCACAGATACGCAGTATTTT.

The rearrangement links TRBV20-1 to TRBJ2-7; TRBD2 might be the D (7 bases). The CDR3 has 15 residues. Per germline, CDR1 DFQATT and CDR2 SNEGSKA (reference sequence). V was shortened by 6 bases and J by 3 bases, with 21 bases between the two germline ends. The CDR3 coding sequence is TGCAGTGCGAGTCCCTCGGGGAGGGGGGACTACGAGCAGTACTTC. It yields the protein CSASPSGRGDYEQYF.

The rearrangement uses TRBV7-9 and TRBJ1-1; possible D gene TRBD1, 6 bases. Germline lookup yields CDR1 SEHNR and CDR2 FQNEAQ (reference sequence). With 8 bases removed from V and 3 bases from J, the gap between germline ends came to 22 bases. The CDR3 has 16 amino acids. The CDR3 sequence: CASRPSRGTRDTEAFF. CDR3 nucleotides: TGTGCCAGCCGACCCTCCAGGGGTACTCGGGACACTGAAGCTTTCTTT. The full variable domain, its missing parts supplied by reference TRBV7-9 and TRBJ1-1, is DTGVSQNPRHKITKRGQNVTFRCDPISEHNRLYWYRQTLGQGPEFLTYFQNEAQLEKSRLLSDRFSAERPKGSFSTLEIQRTEQGDSAMYLCASRPSRGTRDTEAFFGQGTRLTVV.